This T cell receptor (beta chain) is from a study of T cell responses to AZD1222 COVID-19 vaccine. V was cut by 3 bases and J by 7 bases, with 11 bases left in between. Germline loops: CDR1 SGHDT, CDR2 YYEEEE. The CDR3 loop spans 13 amino acids. About this clone: The sample holds other DNA sequences that translate to the same CDR3.

Second-dose intervals of approximately 4 or approximately 12 weeks were pooled. The method was immunoSEQ multiplex PCR; TCRdb's version includes in-frame clones alone and lacks a portion of them. Of roughly 60,000 clones listed, roughly 80% were seen once; the top ten hold 3.5% to 4.5%. The chain is built from TRBV5-6 and TRBJ1-5, with a possible D match to TRBD1 (5 bases). The receptor comes from an adult who received the AZD1222 COVID-19 vaccine. This sample comprised peripheral blood, obtained 28 days after the second AZD1222 dose. This CDR3 is CASSSSGGQPQHF. In DNA form, the CDR3 reads TGTGCCAGCAGCTCCTCGGGGGGGCAGCCCCAGCATTTT.